The clone carrying this T cell receptor (beta chain) was observed many times. Its antigen is not identified. The sample comes from a study of T cell repertoires in cytomegalovirus infection. Study summary: Indications of both CMV infection and matching HLA type were provided by public TCR beta signatures.

The germline gives CDR1 LGHNT, CDR2 FRNRAP. The CDR3 loop spans 16 amino acids. With 1 base removed from V and 0 bases from J, the gap between germline ends came to 12 bases. TCRdb ran MiXCR on the reads and lists one entry per CDR3 protein. The data contain about 240,000 distinct CDR3 sequences, approximately 6.7% of them singletons. Study results and caveats: HLA-C-restricted CMV clonotypes gave the most frequent clonotype in two of eight donors. Cumulative public TCR beta family frequency identified CMV carriers with the relevant HLA.

This rearrangement joins TRBV12-5 to TRBJ1-2, with D hard to call. The sequence derives from a human donor in good health (CMV status not recorded). Some clones in this sample may be carry-over from other donors' samples. Sequenced input: PBMCs. CDR3 nucleotide sequence: TGTGCTAGTGGTTTGGAAAAACGGGGTTCTAACTATGGCTACACCTTC. It encodes CASGLEKRGSNYGYTF. The full variable domain, completed using reference TRBV12-5 and TRBJ1-2, is DARVTQTPRHKVTEMGQEVTMRCQPILGHNTVFWYRQTMMQGLELLAYFRNRAPLDDSGMPKDRFSAEMPDATLATLKIQPSEPRDSAVYFCASGLEKRGSNYGYTFGSGTRLTVV.